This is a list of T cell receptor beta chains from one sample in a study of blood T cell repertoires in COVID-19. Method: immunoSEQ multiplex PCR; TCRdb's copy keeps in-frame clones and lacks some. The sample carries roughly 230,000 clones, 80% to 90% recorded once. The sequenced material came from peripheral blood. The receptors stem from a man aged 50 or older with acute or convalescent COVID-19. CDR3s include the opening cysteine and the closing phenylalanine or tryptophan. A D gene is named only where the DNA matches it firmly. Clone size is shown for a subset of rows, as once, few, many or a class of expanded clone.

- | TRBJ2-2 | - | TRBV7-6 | CASSLTRGELFF | TGTGCCAGCAGCTTAACGAGAGGGGAGCTGTTTTTT
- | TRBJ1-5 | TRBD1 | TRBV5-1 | CASSSTGANNQPQHF | TGCGCCAGCAGCTCGACAGGGGCGAACAATCAGCCCCAGCATTTT
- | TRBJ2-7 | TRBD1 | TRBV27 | CASSLERDRPSYEQYF | TGTGCCAGCAGTCTAGAGAGGGACAGACCCTCCTACGAGCAGTACTTC
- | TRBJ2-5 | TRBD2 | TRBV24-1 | CATSDRGLAGARETQYF | TGTGCCACCAGTGATCGGGGACTAGCGGGAGCGAGAGAGACCCAGTACTTC
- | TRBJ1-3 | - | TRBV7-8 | CASSYAGISGNTIYF | TGTGCCAGCAGCTACGCAGGCATCTCTGGAAACACCATATATTTT
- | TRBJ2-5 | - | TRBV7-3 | CASSPGGVETQYF | TGTGCCAGCAGCCCCGGGGGTGTAGAGACCCAGTACTTC
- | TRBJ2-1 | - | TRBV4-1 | CASSQDPPLESSYNEQFF | TGCGCCAGCAGCCAAGATCCCCCCTTAGAAAGCTCCTACAATGAGCAGTTCTTC
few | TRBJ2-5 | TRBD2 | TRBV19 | CASSTSGQETQYF | TGTGCCAGTAGCACTAGCGGCCAAGAGACCCAGTACTTC
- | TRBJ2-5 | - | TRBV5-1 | CASSLRTVGQETQYF | TGCGCCAGCAGCTTAAGGACAGTAGGGCAAGAGACCCAGTACTTC
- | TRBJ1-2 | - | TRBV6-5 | CASSYSPQGRPSGYTF | TGTGCCAGCAGTTACTCGCCACAGGGAAGACCTTCTGGCTACACCTTC